This TCR beta chain was retrieved from a study of TIL therapy for anti-PD-1-resistant metastatic lung cancer. Study background: Patients then received nivolumab; progressors got lymphodepletion, TIL and IL-2. Median tumor PD-L1 proportion score was about 5.9%. Tumors carried a median about 1.5 non-synonymous mutations per megabase.

The time point is: pre-treatment sample, taken before nivolumab and TIL therapy. Patients were adults with stage 4 NSCLC. The immunoSEQ assay was v3. Here immunoSEQ multiplex PCR was the method, and the copy in TCRdb shows in-frame clones only, minus some. The sample consists of some 50,000 clones, around 79% of them appearing once. The CDR3 runs 15 residues. The ends lost 5 bases at V and 0 bases at J; junction bases unmatched: 1. Per the germline V gene, CDR1 is SGHAT and CDR2 is FQDESV (reference sequence). The genes are TRBV11-1 and TRBJ1-6; TRBD1 agrees at 7 bases. Sequences were derived from blood, sampled at baseline. The sequence was obtained from a man aged 65-85 years with non-small cell lung cancer. In DNA form, the CDR3 reads TGTGCCAGCAGCGGGGACAGCTCCTATAATTCACCCCTCCACTTT. This translates into CASSGDSSYNSPLHF.